The 12 T cell receptor beta chains presented below share a single source sample, sequenced in a study of PD-1 blockade in classical Hodgkin lymphoma. Noted time point: newly diagnosed, previously untreated cHL patient sample. CD8+ T cell isolation from thawed PBMCs was performed by magnetic negative selection. The table came from immunoSEQ multiplex PCR; TCRdb's copy has only in-frame clones and leaves some out. Altogether around 10,000 clones are present, 85% to 90% being singletons, with the ten largest covering approximately 15%. What was sequenced was CD8+ T cells from blood. These receptors originate from a human donor with classical Hodgkin lymphoma.

J is TRBJ2-7 and V is TRBV28, with TRBD1 matching over 8 bases. The CDR3 totals 15 residues. Germline loops: CDR1 MDHEN, CDR2 SYDVKM. V dropped 5 bases and J dropped 3; count of bases not matched to a gene: 9. CDR3 in amino acids: CASSLRGTGYYEQYF. DNA for the CDR3: TGTGCCAGCAGTCTACGGGGGACAGGCTACTACGAGCAGTACTTC.

The chain recombines TRBV27 with TRBJ2-1; D is possibly TRBD1 (6 bases). Trimming removed 3 bases at V and 9 bases at J, with 12 bases between. The CDR3 covers 13 residues. The germline gives CDR1 MNHEY, CDR2 SMNVEV (reference sequence). In DNA, the CDR3 is TGTGCCAGCAGTTTCAACAGGGCGAGTGAGCAGTTCTTC. Amino acids: CASSFNRASEQFF.

V usage is TRBV2 and J usage is TRBJ2-7; the D gene could be TRBD1 or TRBD2 (5 bases each). The CDR3 is 17 residues long. Germline CDR1 is SNHLY and CDR2 is FYNNEI. V was cut by 8 bases and J by 6 bases, with 29 bases left in between. DNA for the CDR3: TGTGCCAGCTGGGGGAACAAAAGGGACGGGGATTCAGGCGAGCAGTACTTC. Amino acid sequence: CASWGNKRDGDSGEQYF.

The chain has TRBV5-1 and TRBJ1-1; no firm D call. This CDR3 contains 14 residues. Germline values: CDR1 SGHRS, CDR2 YFSETQ. V lost 5 bases to trimming and J lost 4 bases, with 15 bases between them. This chain's CDR3 is CASRLALASTEAFF. In DNA form, the CDR3 reads TGCGCCAGCAGGCTGGCTTTGGCTAGCACTGAAGCTTTCTTT.

The chain uses TRBV7-8 and TRBJ1-3; D is ambiguous. The V end lost 2 bases, the J end lost 4 bases, and 9 bases lay between the germline ends. The CDR3 runs to 14 residues. Germline V CDR1 and CDR2: SGHVS, FQNEAQ. The CDR3 protein is CASSLLGQGNTIYF. The CDR3 region has the DNA TGTGCCAGCAGCTTATTAGGGCAGGGAAACACCATATATTTT. Full variable domain (rest looked up from reference TRBV7-8 and TRBJ1-3): GAGVSQSPRYKVAKRGQDVALRCDPISGHVSLFWYQQALGQGPEFLTYFQNEAQLDKSGLPSDRFFAERPEGSVSTLKIQRTQQEDSAVYLCASSLLGQGNTIYFGEGSWLTVV.

This sequence joins TRBV29-1 and TRBJ2-6, with D unclear. Germline lookup yields CDR1 SQVTM and CDR2 ANQGSEA. The CDR3 spans 14 residues. V lost 4 bases and J 2 bases, leaving 9 bases between the germline ends. CDR3 in amino acids: CSVVGPTGANVLTF. CDR3 sequence (DNA): TGCAGCGTTGTCGGGCCTACTGGGGCCAACGTCCTGACTTTC.

The V and J genes are TRBV18 and TRBJ1-1; D ambiguous. The V end lost 3 bases, the J end lost 3 bases, and 17 bases lay between the germline ends. The CDR3 consists of 16 residues. Germline CDR1 KGHSH, CDR2 LQKENI. The CDR3 here is CASSPWVVGLDTEAFF. Written as DNA, the CDR3 is TGTGCCAGCTCACCCTGGGTCGTGGGTCTGGACACTGAAGCTTTCTTT.

CDR3 amino acids: CASSLTSSDTQYF. In nucleotides, the CDR3 is TGTGCCAGCAGCTTGACTAGCTCTGATACGCAGTATTTT. The chain employs TRBV7-9 and TRBJ2-3; TRBD2 matches 7 bases. V was clipped by 3 bases and J by 6 bases; unmatched bases: 3. Germline CDR1 SEHNR, CDR2 FQNEAQ (reference sequence). The CDR3 loop spans 13 amino acids.

The rearrangement links TRBV29-1 to TRBJ2-3, with 9 bases fitting TRBD1. The length of the CDR3 is 14 residues. Germline lookup yields CDR1 SQVTM and CDR2 ANQGSEA. V was pared by 6 bases and J by 3 bases, with 7 bases of the junction left unmatched. The CDR3 DNA sequence: TGCAGCGTAGAGGGACAGGGTTTTACAGATACGCAGTATTTT. It codes for CSVEGQGFTDTQYF.

The gene calls are TRBV7-9 and TRBJ1-1, with D unclear. Germline V gene lookup returns CDR1 SEHNR and CDR2 FQNEAQ (reference sequence). The CDR3 loop spans 15 amino acids. The germline V and J ends were trimmed by 1 base and 3 bases, with 12 bases remaining between them. The CDR3 DNA is TGTGCCAGCAGCTTAGTTGTCCGGAGGGACACTGAAGCTTTCTTT. This codes for CASSLVVRRDTEAFF. The complete variable domain, with remaining parts taken from reference TRBV7-9 and TRBJ1-1, reads DTGVSQNPRHKITKRGQNVTFRCDPISEHNRLYWYRQTLGQGPEFLTYFQNEAQLEKSRLLSDRFSAERPKGSFSTLEIQRTEQGDSAMYLCASSLVVRRDTEAFFGQGTRLTVV.

This clone was detected only a few times. The chain recombines TRBV6-1 with TRBJ2-7; no clear D. The CDR3 is 12 amino acids. Germline CDR1 is MNHNS and CDR2 is SASEGT. V lost 1 base and J 3 bases, leaving 4 bases between the germline ends. The CDR3 is CASSEGSYEQYF. Here the CDR3 DNA reads TGTGCCAGCAGTGAAGGCAGCTACGAGCAGTACTTC.

This chain joins TRBV2 and TRBJ1-2, with a possible D match to TRBD1 (5 bases). Trimming stripped 1 base from V and 8 bases from J, with 14 bases between. This CDR3 is 14 amino acids long. Germline V gives CDR1 SNHLY, CDR2 FYNNEI. CDR3 nucleotide sequence: TGTGCCAGCAGTGAAGAGGGCCTGGGGCCAGGCTACACCTTC. Translating it yields CASSEEGLGPGYTF.